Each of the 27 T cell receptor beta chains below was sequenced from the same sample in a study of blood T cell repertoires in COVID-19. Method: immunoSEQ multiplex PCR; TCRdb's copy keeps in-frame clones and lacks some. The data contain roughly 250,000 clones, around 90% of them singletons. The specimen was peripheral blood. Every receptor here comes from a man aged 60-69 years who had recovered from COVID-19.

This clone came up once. The CDR3, as DNA: TGTGCCAGCAGCCCGGGGGGCGCGGTGAACTATGGCTACACCTTC. It encodes CASSPGGAVNYGYTF. The chain links TRBV7-9 to TRBJ1-2; weak D call: TRBD1 (6 bases). The CDR3 extends over 15 amino acids. The ends were cut back, 5 bases at V and 2 bases at J, with 15 bases in the middle. The germline V gene has CDR1 SEHNR and CDR2 FQNEAQ (reference sequence). Full variable domain (remainder filled in from reference TRBV7-9 and TRBJ1-2): DTGVSQNPRHKITKRGQNVTFRCDPISEHNRLYWYRQTLGQGPEFLTYFQNEAQLEKSRLLSDRFSAERPKGSFSTLEIQRTEQGDSAMYLCASSPGGAVNYGYTFGSGTRLTVV.

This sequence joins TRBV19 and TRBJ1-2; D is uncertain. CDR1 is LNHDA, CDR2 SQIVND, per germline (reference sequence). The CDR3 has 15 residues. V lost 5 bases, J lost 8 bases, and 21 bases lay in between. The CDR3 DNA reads TGTGCCAGTAGTTCGACGGGGAATGAGGTTTGGGGCTACACCTTC. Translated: CASSSTGNEVWGYTF.

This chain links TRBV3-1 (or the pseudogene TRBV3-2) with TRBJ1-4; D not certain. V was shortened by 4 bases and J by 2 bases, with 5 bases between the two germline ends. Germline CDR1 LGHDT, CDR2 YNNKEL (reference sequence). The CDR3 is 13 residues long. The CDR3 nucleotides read TGTGCCAGCAGCCTTACTACTAATGAAAAACTGTTTTTT. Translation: CASSLTTNEKLFF.

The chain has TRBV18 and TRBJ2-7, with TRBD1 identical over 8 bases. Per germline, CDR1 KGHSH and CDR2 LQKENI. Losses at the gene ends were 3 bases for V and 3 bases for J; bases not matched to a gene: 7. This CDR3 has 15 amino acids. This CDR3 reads CASSPTQGGGYEQYF. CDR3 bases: TGTGCCAGCTCACCGACACAGGGGGGAGGCTACGAGCAGTACTTC.

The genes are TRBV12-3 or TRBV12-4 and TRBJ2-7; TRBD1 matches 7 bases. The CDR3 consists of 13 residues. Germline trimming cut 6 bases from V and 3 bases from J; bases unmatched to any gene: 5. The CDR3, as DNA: TGTGCCAGCAGAACGACAGGGAACTACGAGCAGTACTTC. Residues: CASRTTGNYEQYF.

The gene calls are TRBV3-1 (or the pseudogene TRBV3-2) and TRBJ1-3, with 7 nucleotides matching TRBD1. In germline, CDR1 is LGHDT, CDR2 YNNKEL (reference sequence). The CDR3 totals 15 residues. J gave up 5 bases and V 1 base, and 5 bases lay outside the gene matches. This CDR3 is CASSQVAGGRNTIYF. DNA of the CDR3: TGTGCCAGCAGCCAAGTCGCAGGGGGTAGAAACACCATATATTTT.

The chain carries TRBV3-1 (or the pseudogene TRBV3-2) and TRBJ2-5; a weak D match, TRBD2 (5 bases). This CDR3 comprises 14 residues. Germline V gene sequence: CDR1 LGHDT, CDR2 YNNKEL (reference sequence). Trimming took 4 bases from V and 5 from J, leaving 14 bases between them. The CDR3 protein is CASSLTGFAETQYF. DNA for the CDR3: TGTGCCAGCAGCCTTACGGGGTTTGCGGAGACCCAGTACTTC.

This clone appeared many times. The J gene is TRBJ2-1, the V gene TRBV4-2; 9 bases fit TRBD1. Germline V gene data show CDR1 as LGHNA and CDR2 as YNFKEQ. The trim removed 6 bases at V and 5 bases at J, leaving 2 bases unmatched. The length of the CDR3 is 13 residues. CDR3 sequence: CASSRDRDNEQFF. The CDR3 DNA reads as TGTGCCAGCAGTCGGGACAGGGACAATGAGCAGTTCTTC.

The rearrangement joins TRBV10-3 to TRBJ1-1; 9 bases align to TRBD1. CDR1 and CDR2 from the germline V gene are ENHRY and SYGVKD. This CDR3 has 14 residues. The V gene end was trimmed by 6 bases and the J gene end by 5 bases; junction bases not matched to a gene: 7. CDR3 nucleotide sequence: TGTGCCATCAGGCCGGGACAGGGAAAGACTGAAGCTTTCTTT. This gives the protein CAIRPGQGKTEAFF.

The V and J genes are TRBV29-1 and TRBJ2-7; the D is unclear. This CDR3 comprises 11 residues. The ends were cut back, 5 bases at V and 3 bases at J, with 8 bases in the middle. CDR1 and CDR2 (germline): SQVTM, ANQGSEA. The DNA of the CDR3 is TGCAGCGTTTCTCCGGGCTACGAGCAGTACTTC. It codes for CSVSPGYEQYF.

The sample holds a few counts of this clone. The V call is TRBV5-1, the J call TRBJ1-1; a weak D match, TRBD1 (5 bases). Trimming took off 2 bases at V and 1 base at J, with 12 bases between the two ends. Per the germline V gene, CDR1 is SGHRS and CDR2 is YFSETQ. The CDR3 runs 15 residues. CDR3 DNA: TGCGCCAGCAGCTTACCGGGACTCCCGAACACTGAAGCTTTCTTT. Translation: CASSLPGLPNTEAFF. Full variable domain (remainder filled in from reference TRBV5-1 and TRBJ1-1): KAGVTQTPRYLIKTRGQQVTLSCSPISGHRSVSWYQQTPGQGLQFLFEYFSETQRNKGNFPGRFSGRQFSNSRSEMNVSTLELGDSALYLCASSLPGLPNTEAFFGQGTRLTVV.

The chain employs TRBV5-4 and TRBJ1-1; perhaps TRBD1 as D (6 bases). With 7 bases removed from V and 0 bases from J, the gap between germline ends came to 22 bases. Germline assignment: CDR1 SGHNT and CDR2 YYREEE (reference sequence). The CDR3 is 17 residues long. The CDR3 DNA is TGTGCCAGCTCTCCATACCCCCACGAGGGGGTGAACACTGAAGCTTTCTTT. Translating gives CASSPYPHEGVNTEAFF. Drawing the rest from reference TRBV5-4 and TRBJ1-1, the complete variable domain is ETGVTQSPTHLIKTRGQQVTLRCSSQSGHNTVSWYQQALGQGPQFIFQYYREEENGRGNFPPRFSGLQFPNYSSELNVNALELDDSALYLCASSPYPHEGVNTEAFFGQGTRLTVV.

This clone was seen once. CDR3 region: CASSFSGGASETQYF. The CDR3 DNA reads as TGCGCCAGCAGCTTTAGCGGGGGGGCCTCGGAGACCCAGTACTTC. This chain connects TRBV5-1 to TRBJ2-5; 11 nucleotides align to TRBD2. Germline V gene lookup returns CDR1 SGHRS and CDR2 YFSETQ. CDR3 length: 15 amino acids. V lost 2 bases, J lost 5 bases, and 5 bases stayed unmatched.

CDR3 sequence (DNA): TGCAGCGTTGAGGACTCCGGCTACAATGAGCAGTTCTTC. Amino acids: CSVEDSGYNEQFF. This chain joins TRBV29-1 and TRBJ2-1, with D perhaps TRBD2 (5 bases). Germline V CDR1 and CDR2: SQVTM, ANQGSEA. The CDR3 sequence is 13 residues long. V dropped 3 bases and J dropped 3 bases, with 9 bases sitting between them.

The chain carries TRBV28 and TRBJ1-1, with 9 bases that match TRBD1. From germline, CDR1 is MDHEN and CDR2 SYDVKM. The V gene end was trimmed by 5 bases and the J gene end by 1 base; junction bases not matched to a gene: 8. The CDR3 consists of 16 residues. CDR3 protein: CASSTTQGAWNTEAFF. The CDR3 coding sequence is TGTGCCAGCAGTACTACACAGGGGGCTTGGAACACTGAAGCTTTCTTT.

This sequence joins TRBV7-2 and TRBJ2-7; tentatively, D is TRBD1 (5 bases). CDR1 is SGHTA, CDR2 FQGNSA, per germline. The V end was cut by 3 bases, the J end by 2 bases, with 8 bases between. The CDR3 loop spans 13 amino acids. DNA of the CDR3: TGTGCCAGCAGCTTGTTCAGGGCCTACGAGCAGTACTTC. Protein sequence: CASSLFRAYEQYF.

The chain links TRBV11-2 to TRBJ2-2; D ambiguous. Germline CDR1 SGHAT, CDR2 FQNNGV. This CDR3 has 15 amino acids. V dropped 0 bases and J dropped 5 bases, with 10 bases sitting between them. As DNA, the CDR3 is TGTGCCAGCAGCTTAGATCTCACGGTAACCGGGGAGCTGTTTTTT. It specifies CASSLDLTVTGELFF.

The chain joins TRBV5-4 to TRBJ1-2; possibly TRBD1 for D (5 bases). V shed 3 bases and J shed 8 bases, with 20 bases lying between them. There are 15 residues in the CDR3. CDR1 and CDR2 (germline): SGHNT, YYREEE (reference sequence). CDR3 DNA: TGTGCCAGCAGCTCGCCCGGGGGGAATCGCGGAGGCTACACCTTC. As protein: CASSSPGGNRGGYTF.

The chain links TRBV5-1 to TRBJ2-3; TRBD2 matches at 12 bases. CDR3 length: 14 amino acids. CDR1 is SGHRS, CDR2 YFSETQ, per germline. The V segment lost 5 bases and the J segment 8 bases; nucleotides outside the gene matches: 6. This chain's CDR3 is CASRFELAGGTQYF. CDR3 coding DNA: TGCGCCAGCAGATTCGAACTAGCGGGAGGTACGCAGTATTTT.

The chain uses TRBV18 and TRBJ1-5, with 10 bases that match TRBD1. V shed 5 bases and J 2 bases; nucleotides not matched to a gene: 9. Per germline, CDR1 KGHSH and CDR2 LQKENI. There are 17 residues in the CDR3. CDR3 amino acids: CASSSWTGGTCNQPQHF. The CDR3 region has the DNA TGTGCCAGCTCATCCTGGACAGGGGGGACATGCAATCAGCCCCAGCATTTT.

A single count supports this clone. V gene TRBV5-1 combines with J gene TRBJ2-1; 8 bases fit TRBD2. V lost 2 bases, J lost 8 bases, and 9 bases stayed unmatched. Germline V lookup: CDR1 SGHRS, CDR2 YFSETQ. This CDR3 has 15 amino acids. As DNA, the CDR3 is TGCGCCAGCAGCTTCGGGGGGGCTGGTAGCCATGAGCAGTTCTTC. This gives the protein CASSFGGAGSHEQFF.

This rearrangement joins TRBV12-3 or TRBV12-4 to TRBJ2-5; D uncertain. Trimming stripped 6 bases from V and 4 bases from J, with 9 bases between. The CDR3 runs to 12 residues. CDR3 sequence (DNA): TGTGCCAGCAGCCCTACGCGAGAGACCCAGTACTTC. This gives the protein CASSPTRETQYF.

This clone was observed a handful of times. The CDR3: CSVQVMTGNNQPQHF. CDR3 bases: TGCAGCGTTCAGGTAATGACAGGGAACAATCAGCCCCAGCATTTT. This chain uses TRBV29-1 with TRBJ1-5; the match to TRBD1 covers 7 bases. This CDR3 has 15 residues. V lost 5 bases to trimming and J lost 3 bases; unmatched junction nucleotides: 10. From germline, CDR1 is SQVTM and CDR2 ANQGSEA.

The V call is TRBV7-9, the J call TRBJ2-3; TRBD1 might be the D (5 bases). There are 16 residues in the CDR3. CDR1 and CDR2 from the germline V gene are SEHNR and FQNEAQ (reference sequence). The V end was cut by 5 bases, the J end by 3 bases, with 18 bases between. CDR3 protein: CASSPRQRARTDTQYF. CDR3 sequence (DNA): TGTGCCAGCAGCCCCCGACAGCGAGCGCGAACAGATACGCAGTATTTT.

CDR3 sequence: CASGIVGEKGAGAFF. The CDR3 bases are TGTGCCAGCGGCATTGTGGGGGAGAAGGGAGCGGGAGCTTTCTTT. The J gene is TRBJ1-1, the V gene TRBV21-1. TRBV21-1 is tagged as a pseudogene. The CDR3 totals 15 residues.

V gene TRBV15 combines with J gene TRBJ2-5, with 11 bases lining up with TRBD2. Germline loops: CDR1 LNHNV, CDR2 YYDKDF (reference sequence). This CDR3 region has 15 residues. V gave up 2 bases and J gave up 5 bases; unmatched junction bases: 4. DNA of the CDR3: TGTGCCACCAGCAGAAATAGCGGGGGGGTGGAGACCCAGTACTTC. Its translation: CATSRNSGGVETQYF.

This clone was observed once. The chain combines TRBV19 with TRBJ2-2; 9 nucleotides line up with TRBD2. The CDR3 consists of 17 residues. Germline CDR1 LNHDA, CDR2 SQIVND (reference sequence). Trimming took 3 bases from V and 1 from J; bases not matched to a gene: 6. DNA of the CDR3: TGTGCCAGTAGTATTCCCCTAGCGGGGCAGAACACCGGGGAGCTGTTTTTT. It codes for CASSIPLAGQNTGELFF.